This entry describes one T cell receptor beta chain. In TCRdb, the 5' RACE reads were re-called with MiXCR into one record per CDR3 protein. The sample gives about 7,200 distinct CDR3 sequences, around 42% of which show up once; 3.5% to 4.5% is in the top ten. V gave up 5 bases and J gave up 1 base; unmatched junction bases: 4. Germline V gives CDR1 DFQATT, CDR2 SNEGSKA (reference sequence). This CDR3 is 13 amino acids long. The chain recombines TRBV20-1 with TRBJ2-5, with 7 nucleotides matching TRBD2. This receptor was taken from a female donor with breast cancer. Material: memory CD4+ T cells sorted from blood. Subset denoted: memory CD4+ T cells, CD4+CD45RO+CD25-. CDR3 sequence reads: CSAQRGLQETQYF. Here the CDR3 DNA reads TGCAGTGCTCAGCGGGGCCTCCAAGAGACCCAGTACTTC.